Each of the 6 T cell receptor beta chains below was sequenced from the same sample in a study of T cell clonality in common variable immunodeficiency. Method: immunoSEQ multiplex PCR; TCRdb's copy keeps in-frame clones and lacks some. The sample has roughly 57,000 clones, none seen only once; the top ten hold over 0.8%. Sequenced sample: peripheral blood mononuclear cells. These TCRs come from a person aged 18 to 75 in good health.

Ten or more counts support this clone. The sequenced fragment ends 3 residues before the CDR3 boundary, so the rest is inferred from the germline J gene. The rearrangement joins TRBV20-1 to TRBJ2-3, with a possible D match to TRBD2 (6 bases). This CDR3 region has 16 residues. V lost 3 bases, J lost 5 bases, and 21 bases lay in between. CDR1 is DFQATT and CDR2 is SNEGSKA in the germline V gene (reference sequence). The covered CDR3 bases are TGCAGTGCTAGCGACGCTAGACATTCCGGGGGAGATACG. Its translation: CSASDARHSGGDT. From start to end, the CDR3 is CSASDARHSGGDTQYF.

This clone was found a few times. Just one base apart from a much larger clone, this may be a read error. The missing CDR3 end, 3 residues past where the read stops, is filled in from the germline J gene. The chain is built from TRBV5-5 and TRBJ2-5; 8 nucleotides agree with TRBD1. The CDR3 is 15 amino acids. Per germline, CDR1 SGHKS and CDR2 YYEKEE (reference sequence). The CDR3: CASSLGGQGTDTQYF. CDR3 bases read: TGTGCCAGCAGCTTGGGAGGACAGGGCACAGATACC.

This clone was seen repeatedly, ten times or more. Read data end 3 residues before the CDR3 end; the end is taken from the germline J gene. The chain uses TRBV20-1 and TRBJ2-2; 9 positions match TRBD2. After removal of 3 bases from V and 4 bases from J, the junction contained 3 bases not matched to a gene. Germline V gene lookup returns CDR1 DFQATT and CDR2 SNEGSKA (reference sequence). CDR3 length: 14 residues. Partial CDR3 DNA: TGCAGTGCTAGTAGCGGGAGAAGCACCGGGGAG. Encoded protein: CSASSGRSTGE. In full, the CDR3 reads CSASSGRSTGELFF.

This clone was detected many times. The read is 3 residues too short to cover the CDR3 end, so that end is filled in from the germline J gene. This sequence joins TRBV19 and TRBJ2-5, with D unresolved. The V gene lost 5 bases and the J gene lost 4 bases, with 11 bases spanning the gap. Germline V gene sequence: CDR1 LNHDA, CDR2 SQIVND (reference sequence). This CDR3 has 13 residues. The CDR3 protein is CASSGLKGETQYF. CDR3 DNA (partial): TGTGCCAGTAGTGGTTTGAAAGGAGAGACC. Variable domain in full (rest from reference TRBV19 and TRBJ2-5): DGGITQSPKYLFRKEGQNVTLSCEQNLNHDAMYWYRQDPGQGLRLIYYSQIVNDFQKGDIAEGYSVSREKKESFPLTVTSAQKNPTAFYLCASSGLKGETQYFGPGTRLLVL.

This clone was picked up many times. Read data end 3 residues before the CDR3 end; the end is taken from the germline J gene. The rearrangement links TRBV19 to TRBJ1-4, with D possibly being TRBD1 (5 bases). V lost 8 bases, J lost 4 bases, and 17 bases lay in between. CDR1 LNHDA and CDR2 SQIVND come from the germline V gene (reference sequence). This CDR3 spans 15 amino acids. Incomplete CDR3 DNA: TGTGCCAGTTATGGGCAGGGCTCGTTTAATGAAAAA. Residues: CASYGQGSFNEK. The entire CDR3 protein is CASYGQGSFNEKLFF.

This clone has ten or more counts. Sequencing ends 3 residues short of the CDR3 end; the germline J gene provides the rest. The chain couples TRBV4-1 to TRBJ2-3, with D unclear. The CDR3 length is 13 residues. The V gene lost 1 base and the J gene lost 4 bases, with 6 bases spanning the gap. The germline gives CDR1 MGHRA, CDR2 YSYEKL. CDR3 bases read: TGCGCCAGCAGCCAAGTTCTAGCAGATACG. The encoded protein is CASSQVLADT. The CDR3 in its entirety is CASSQVLADTQYF.